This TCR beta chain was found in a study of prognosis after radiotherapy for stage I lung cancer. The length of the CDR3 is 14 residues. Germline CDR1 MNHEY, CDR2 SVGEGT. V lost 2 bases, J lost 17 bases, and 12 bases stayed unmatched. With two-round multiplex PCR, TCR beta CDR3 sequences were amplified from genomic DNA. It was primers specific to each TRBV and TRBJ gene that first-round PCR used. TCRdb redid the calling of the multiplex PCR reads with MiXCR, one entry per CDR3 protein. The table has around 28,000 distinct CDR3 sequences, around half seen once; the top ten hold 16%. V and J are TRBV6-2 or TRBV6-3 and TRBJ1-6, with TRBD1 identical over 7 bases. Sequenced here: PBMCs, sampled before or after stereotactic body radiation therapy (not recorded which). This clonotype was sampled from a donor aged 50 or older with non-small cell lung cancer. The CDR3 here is CASSYRGRNSHIHF. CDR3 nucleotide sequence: TGTGCCAGCAGTTACAGGGGGCGAAATTCACACATCCACTTT.